What follows are 9 T cell receptor beta chains derived from one specimen sequenced in a study of shared clonotypes between healthy human individuals (dated by TCRdb to about 2020). The protocol used for the library was the immunoSEQ multiplex PCR assay. TCRdb obtained this table from immuneACCESS and retained in-frame rearrangements with V and J assigned. These tables miss some clones; where compared with another copy, unresolved V genes account for less than half of the shortfall, and the remainder is unexplained. Present in this sample are approximately 1,000,000 clones, 60% to 80% of which were seen just once. The ten biggest clones cover roughly 0.9% of the sample. Source material: memory CD4+ T cells from PBMCs. The cell subset or site label on this specimen signifies: CD45RA-negative fraction. These receptors were collected from a man aged 18 to 29 in good health. Some clones in this sample may be carry-over from other donors' samples.

Comment on this clone: This same CDR3 is encoded by further DNA sequences in the sample. This chain links TRBV28 with TRBJ2-2; D unresolved. Germline V gene data show CDR1 as MDHEN and CDR2 as SYDVKM. Deletions cut 5 bases from V and 4 bases from J, with 5 bases between. This CDR3 has 12 amino acids. CDR3 protein: CASSSPTGELFF. CDR3 nucleotides: TGTGCCAGCAGTAGCCCCACCGGGGAGCTGTTTTTT.

The genes are TRBV9 and TRBJ1-1, with D possibly matching TRBD1 (6 bases). CDR3 length: 15 amino acids. The ends were cut back, 0 bases at V and 0 bases at J, with 9 bases in the middle. Germline V lookup: CDR1 SGDLS, CDR2 YYNGEE. The CDR3 loop reads CASSVVGTMNTEAFF. For the CDR3, the DNA is TGTGCCAGCAGCGTAGTCGGGACAATGAACACTGAAGCTTTCTTT.

V usage is TRBV29-1 and J usage is TRBJ2-5, with a tentative D call TRBD2 (6 bases). Per the germline V gene, CDR1 is SQVTM and CDR2 is ANQGSEA. The V end was cut by 5 bases, the J end by 1 base, with 11 bases between. This CDR3 is 13 amino acids long. CDR3 DNA sequence: TGCAGCGTTTGGCGGGGTGGCCAAGAGACCCAGTACTTC. This sequence encodes CSVWRGGQETQYF. The full variable domain, in which reference TRBV29-1 and TRBJ2-5 provide the parts outside the CDR3, is SAVISQKPSRDICQRGTSLTIQCQVDSQVTMMFWYRQQPGQSLTLIATANQGSEATYESGFVIDKFPISRPNLTFSTLTVSNMSPEDSSIYLCSVWRGGQETQYFGPGTRLLVL.

The rearrangement joins TRBV2 to TRBJ1-3; D is unresolved. V lost 3 bases and J 0 bases, leaving 12 bases between the germline ends. CDR3 size: 16 residues. CDR1 and CDR2 (germline): SNHLY, FYNNEI. Here the CDR3 DNA reads TGTGCCAGCAGTGACCCCGGTGTAGGCTCTGGAAACACCATATATTTT. Its translation: CASSDPGVGSGNTIYF.

This clone was picked up a small number of times. V and J are TRBV28 and TRBJ2-3, with D possibly TRBD1 on 6 matching bases. The CDR3 consists of 15 residues. V was shortened by 2 bases and J by 4 bases, with 13 bases between the two germline ends. Germline V gives CDR1 MDHEN, CDR2 SYDVKM. This CDR3 reads CASSLTLGGADTQYF. CDR3 coding DNA: TGTGCCAGCAGTTTAACGCTTGGGGGCGCAGATACGCAGTATTTT.

Here the CDR3 reads CASSGRTGGRTEAFF. DNA for the CDR3: TGTGCCAGCAGCGGACGGACAGGGGGGAGGACTGAAGCTTTCTTT. The chain links TRBV9 to TRBJ1-1; 10 bases fit TRBD1. The ends lost 3 bases at V and 5 bases at J; junction bases unmatched: 7. Germline V gene data show CDR1 as SGDLS and CDR2 as YYNGEE. The CDR3 spans 15 residues. Supplemented by reference TRBV9 and TRBJ1-1, the full variable domain reads DSGVTQTPKHLITATGQRVTLRCSPRSGDLSVYWYQQSLDQGLQFLIQYYNGEERAKGNILERFSAQQFPDLHSELNLSSLELGDSALYFCASSGRTGGRTEAFFGQGTRLTVV.

The rearrangement links TRBV18 to TRBJ1-1; D ambiguous. V lost 3 bases and J 4 bases, leaving 12 bases between the germline ends. Per the germline V gene, CDR1 is KGHSH and CDR2 is LQKENI. The CDR3 has 14 residues. The CDR3 DNA reads TGTGCCAGCTCACCCGGCGCGGGGATCACTGAAGCTTTCTTT. It specifies CASSPGAGITEAFF.

V gene TRBV7-9 combines with J gene TRBJ2-3; a weak D match, TRBD2 (6 bases). The CDR3 spans 13 residues. V gave up 5 bases and J gave up 9 bases, with 15 bases separating them. CDR1 and CDR2 from the germline V gene are SEHNR and FQNEAQ (reference sequence). CDR3: CASSHQDYPTQYF. CDR3 DNA: TGTGCCAGCAGCCATCAGGACTACCCGACGCAGTATTTT.

The sample holds a few counts of this clone. This chain links TRBV27 with TRBJ2-3; TRBD1 aligns across 7 bases. The junction had 5 bases not matched to a gene; V was cut back by 3 bases and J by 2 bases. Germline values: CDR1 MNHEY, CDR2 SMNVEV (reference sequence). The CDR3 consists of 15 residues. The CDR3 reads CASSFNRGYTDTQYF. The CDR3 coding sequence is TGTGCCAGCAGTTTTAACAGGGGATACACAGATACGCAGTATTTT.